Below, 20 T cell receptor beta chains from the same sample are listed, as sequenced in a study of beta chain features in type 1 diabetes. Since all of the isolated RNA was reverse transcribed, expressed TCRB transcripts were what got sequenced. Here immunoSEQ multiplex PCR was the method, and the copy in TCRdb shows in-frame clones only, minus some. Of roughly 610,000 clones detected, about 14% appear once; the ten largest clones hold approximately 0.093%. Sequencing was performed on naive CD4+ T cells from blood. These TCRs come from a man aged 18 to 30 in good health.

A note on this clone: The sample holds other DNA sequences that translate to the same CDR3. The chain combines TRBV28 with TRBJ2-7, with 7 bases identical to TRBD1. The V gene end was trimmed by 5 bases and the J gene end by 1 base; junction bases not matched to a gene: 2. In germline, CDR1 is MDHEN, CDR2 SYDVKM. The CDR3 covers 13 residues. The CDR3 nucleotides read TGTGCCAGCAGTCTGGGACAGTCCTACGAGCAGTACTTC. Translation gives CASSLGQSYEQYF.

This clone was counted a few times. The chain is built from TRBV11-2 and TRBJ2-1, with 7 nucleotides matching TRBD1. J gave up 6 bases and V 8 bases, and 7 bases lay outside the gene matches. In germline, CDR1 is SGHAT, CDR2 FQNNGV. The CDR3 totals 13 residues. CDR3 coding DNA: TGTGCCAGCTGCGTCGACAGGGTCAATGAGCAGTTCTTC. Amino acids: CASCVDRVNEQFF.

The rearrangement uses TRBV9 and TRBJ2-2; D might be TRBD1 (6 bases). Trimming took off 5 bases at V and 5 bases at J, with 16 bases between the two ends. Per germline, CDR1 SGDLS and CDR2 YYNGEE. CDR3 length: 15 amino acids. DNA for the CDR3: TGTGCCAGCAGAACTACAGGGAGTTTGACCGGGGAGCTGTTTTTT. Its protein product is CASRTTGSLTGELFF.

This clone was counted only a few times. The gene calls are TRBV15 and TRBJ2-3, with 8 bases that match TRBD2. Germline V gives CDR1 LNHNV, CDR2 YYDKDF (reference sequence). CDR3 length equals 16 residues. V shed 7 bases, J shed 1 base, and the junction held 10 bases outside the gene matches. The CDR3 region is CATKTRGGLGTDTQYF. In nucleotides, the CDR3 is TGTGCCACCAAGACCCGGGGGGGCCTGGGCACAGATACGCAGTATTTT.

This sequence joins TRBV5-6 and TRBJ2-7, with D possibly being TRBD1 or TRBD2 (5 bases each). Trimming left V 4 bases short and J 9 bases short, with 14 bases between. CDR1 and CDR2 from the germline V gene are SGHDT and YYEEEE. The CDR3 contains 12 residues. In DNA form, the CDR3 reads TGTGCCAGCAGCCGGGACGGCCCCGGGCAGTACTTC. Residues: CASSRDGPGQYF.

The chain links TRBV7-2 to TRBJ2-7; D is ambiguous. In germline, CDR1 is SGHTA, CDR2 FQGNSA. This CDR3 is built from 14 residues. Trimming left V 0 bases short and J 2 bases short, with 8 bases between. The CDR3 DNA sequence: TGTGCCAGCAGCTTAGCTAGGTCAACCTACGAGCAGTACTTC. Amino acids: CASSLARSTYEQYF.

V and J are TRBV10-3 and TRBJ2-2, with 11 positions matching TRBD1. V gave up 10 bases and J gave up 4 bases; unmatched junction bases: 11. CDR3 length equals 16 residues. The V gene's germline CDR1 is ENHRY and CDR2 SYGVKD. CDR3 nucleotide sequence: TGTGCCACAACCGGGACAGGGGGGACGGGCACCGGGGAGCTGTTTTTT. Its translation: CATTGTGGTGTGELFF.

The J gene is TRBJ1-6, the V gene TRBV7-2; TRBD1 matches at 7 bases. The CDR3 has 16 amino acids. Germline CDR1 reads SGHTA; CDR2 reads FQGNSA. With V trimmed by 4 bases and J by 3 bases, 6 bases remained unmatched. Written as DNA, the CDR3 is TGTGCCAGCAGCTCGAAGGGACAGCTCTATAATTCACCCCTCCACTTT. Its protein is CASSSKGQLYNSPLHF.

The V call is TRBV10-3, the J call TRBJ2-5; the match to TRBD2 covers 9 bases. This CDR3 region has 15 residues. Germline values: CDR1 ENHRY, CDR2 SYGVKD. With V trimmed by 6 bases and J by 3 bases, 8 bases remained unmatched. The CDR3: CAIRARGGLEETQYF. DNA of the CDR3: TGTGCCATCAGAGCGCGGGGGGGCCTCGAAGAGACCCAGTACTTC.

V gene TRBV25-1 combines with J gene TRBJ2-7; D remains ambiguous. This CDR3 contains 14 residues. V was cut by 4 bases and J by 0 bases, with 10 bases left in between. From germline, CDR1 is MGHDK and CDR2 SYGVNS. CDR3 region: CASSAGVGSYEQYF. The CDR3 nucleotides are TGTGCCAGCAGTGCGGGCGTAGGCTCCTACGAGCAGTACTTC.

A few counts support this clone. The chain joins TRBV28 to TRBJ2-6, with 10 bases fitting TRBD1. The V gene's germline CDR1 is MDHEN and CDR2 SYDVKM. The CDR3 spans 20 residues. The trim removed 2 bases at V and 2 bases at J, leaving 12 bases unmatched. CDR3 sequence (DNA): TGTGCCAGCAGTTTAAGGGGTTGGAGACAGGGGGCCCCTGGGGCCAACGTCCTGACTTTC. Protein product: CASSLRGWRQGAPGANVLTF.

In DNA, the CDR3 is TGCAGCGTTGAAGATAGAACAGGGGGGTCCTACGAGCAGTACTTC. Translated, it gives CSVEDRTGGSYEQYF. The chain joins TRBV29-1 to TRBJ2-7; 8 bases fit TRBD1. The germline CDR1 and CDR2 sequences are SQVTM and ANQGSEA. The V segment lost 0 bases and the J segment 1 base; nucleotides outside the gene matches: 5. The CDR3 is 15 amino acids.

This clone was recorded many times. This sequence joins TRBV2 and TRBJ2-1, with 9 bases identical to TRBD1. Germline V gives CDR1 SNHLY, CDR2 FYNNEI. The CDR3 is 14 residues long. V was pared by 6 bases and J by 2 bases, with 2 bases of the junction left unmatched. This chain's CDR3 is CASRGQGTYNEQFF. CDR3 in DNA: TGTGCCAGCAGGGGACAGGGAACCTACAATGAGCAGTTCTTC.

The chain employs TRBV6-6 and TRBJ2-7, with a weak D call TRBD1 (7 bases). Germline CDR1 MNHNY, CDR2 SVGAGI (reference sequence). The CDR3 runs to 15 residues. With 0 bases removed from V and 5 bases from J, the gap between germline ends came to 14 bases. DNA of the CDR3: TGTGCCAGCAGTTACTCGAGGGGCAGGGGGGACGAGCAGTACTTC. Translated, it gives CASSYSRGRGDEQYF.

The chain is built from TRBV7-2 and TRBJ1-2, with TRBD1 matching 8 bases. The CDR3 is 13 residues long. The V gene's germline CDR1 is SGHTA and CDR2 FQGNSA. V shed 5 bases, J shed 7 bases, and the junction held 6 bases outside the gene matches. The CDR3 DNA is TGTGCCAGCAGCCCGGCAGGGGGCGTTGGCTACACCTTC. It specifies CASSPAGGVGYTF.

The chain combines TRBV13 with TRBJ1-2, with 10 bases fitting TRBD1. Germline lookup yields CDR1 PRHDT and CDR2 FYEKMQ (reference sequence). V lost 1 base and J lost 8; bases outside the gene matches: 7. The CDR3 is 15 residues long. Written as DNA, the CDR3 is TGTGCCAGCAGCTTAGTAGGGGACAGGGGCTCCGGCTACACCTTC. Protein product: CASSLVGDRGSGYTF.

The genes are TRBV13 and TRBJ2-3; D is possibly TRBD2 (5 bases). Trimming stripped 2 bases from V and 6 bases from J, with 6 bases between. The germline V gene has CDR1 PRHDT and CDR2 FYEKMQ (reference sequence). This CDR3 is built from 12 residues. The CDR3: CASSLRRDTQYF. CDR3 DNA: TGTGCCAGCAGCTTAAGGAGGGATACGCAGTATTTT.

The chain recombines TRBV2 with TRBJ2-7, with TRBD1 identical over 7 bases. The germline V gene has CDR1 SNHLY and CDR2 FYNNEI. The length of the CDR3 is 15 residues. Germline trimming cut 2 bases from V and 0 bases from J; bases unmatched to any gene: 4. This CDR3 is CASSERDSVSYEQYF. In nucleotides, the CDR3 is TGTGCCAGCAGTGAACGGGACAGCGTCTCCTACGAGCAGTACTTC.

The chain uses TRBV7-2 and TRBJ2-5; D is undetermined. Germline-derived CDR1 and CDR2 are SGHTA and FQGNSA. The CDR3 runs to 15 residues. Trimming left V 3 bases short and J 5 bases short, with 16 bases between. The CDR3 region has the DNA TGTGCCAGCAGCTTTAGGGCCTACCAAGGGGAGACCCAGTACTTC. It codes for CASSFRAYQGETQYF.

This clone has a handful of counts. This rearrangement joins TRBV4-3 to TRBJ1-2; D ambiguous. The ends were cut back, 0 bases at V and 8 bases at J, with 10 bases in the middle. Germline CDR1 and CDR2: LGHNA and YSLEER. The CDR3 covers 13 residues. CDR3 region: CASSQEPGLGYTF. The DNA of the CDR3 is TGCGCCAGCAGCCAAGAGCCCGGGCTCGGCTACACCTTC.